The 11 T cell receptor beta chains below come from one sample, sequenced in a study of shared clonotypes between healthy human individuals. The assay was immunoSEQ multiplex PCR, and TCRdb's table has in-frame clones only and misses some. The repertoire holds 2 million to 2.5 million clones, with approximately 93% as singletons. What was sequenced was naive CD4+ T cells from PBMCs. Regarding subset: CD45RA+ positively selected. The receptors were sampled from a man younger than 30 in good health. Some clones in this sample may be carry-over from other donors' samples.

The V call is TRBV5-1, the J call TRBJ2-1; 8 bases map to TRBD1. Trimming at V came to 0 bases and at J to 8 bases, leaving 10 bases not matched to a gene. This CDR3 region has 16 residues. The germline gives CDR1 SGHRS, CDR2 YFSETQ. DNA for the CDR3: TGCGCCAGCAGCTTGGCAACCGGGACAGGATTTGATGAGCAGTTCTTC. Amino acids: CASSLATGTGFDEQFF.

This sequence joins TRBV7-2 and TRBJ2-1; 12 bases fit TRBD2. In germline, CDR1 is SGHTA, CDR2 FQGNSA. The CDR3 loop spans 16 amino acids. V gave up 3 bases and J gave up 5 bases; unmatched junction bases: 5. This chain's CDR3 is CASSLIGLAGNNEQFF. Here the CDR3 DNA reads TGTGCCAGCAGCTTGATTGGACTAGCGGGGAACAATGAGCAGTTCTTC. Using reference TRBV7-2 and TRBJ2-1 for the parts outside the CDR3, the full variable domain is GAGVSQSPSNKVTEKGKDVELRCDPISGHTALYWYRQSLGQGLEFLIYFQGNSAPDKSGLPSDRFSAERTGGSVSTLTIQRTQQEDSAVYLCASSLIGLAGNNEQFFGPGTRLTVL.

The chain is built from TRBV7-2 and TRBJ2-2; no definite D call. The ends were cut back, 4 bases at V and 5 bases at J, with 8 bases in the middle. The CDR3 is made up of 13 amino acids. From germline, CDR1 is SGHTA and CDR2 FQGNSA. The CDR3 DNA is TGTGCCAGCAGCTACCTTGGGACCGGGGAGCTGTTTTTT. Translation: CASSYLGTGELFF.

The rearrangement links TRBV27 to TRBJ1-4; D is unclear. The CDR3 has 15 residues. From germline, CDR1 is MNHEY and CDR2 SMNVEV (reference sequence). The V and J ends lost 5 bases and 7 bases respectively, with 17 bases between them. DNA for the CDR3: TGTGCCAGCAGTCCGTTTAGAGAATGGAGTGAAAAACTGTTTTTT. Translating it yields CASSPFREWSEKLFF.

V is TRBV28 and J is TRBJ1-1, with 10 bases aligning to TRBD1. The V segment lost 6 bases and the J segment 3 bases; nucleotides outside the gene matches: 4. The CDR3 covers 14 residues. In germline, CDR1 is MDHEN, CDR2 SYDVKM. CDR3 DNA sequence: TGTGCCAGCAGAAGGGACAGGGGTGACACTGAAGCTTTCTTT. It codes for CASRRDRGDTEAFF.

The rearrangement joins TRBV28 to TRBJ2-3; perhaps TRBD2 as D (5 bases). The CDR3 contains 15 residues. The V end was cut by 5 bases, the J end by 10 bases, with 22 bases between. The V gene's germline CDR1 is MDHEN and CDR2 SYDVKM. For the CDR3, the DNA is TGTGCCAGCAGTCCCCGGTATCGCGGGTGGGCTCCGCAGTATTTT. Residues: CASSPRYRGWAPQYF.

Worth noting for this clone: Other DNA sequences in the sample encode the same CDR3. The V and J genes are TRBV28 and TRBJ1-2; no clear D gene. CDR3 length equals 13 residues. Germline V gene lookup returns CDR1 MDHEN and CDR2 SYDVKM. V shed 5 bases and J shed 0 bases, with 7 bases lying between them. The CDR3: CASSPNPNYGYTF. The CDR3 DNA follows: TGTGCCAGCAGTCCTAACCCTAACTATGGCTACACCTTC.

V and J are TRBV29-1 and TRBJ2-2; TRBD1 agrees at 7 bases. This CDR3 is built from 16 residues. The ends lost 3 bases at V and 7 bases at J; junction bases unmatched: 14. Per germline, CDR1 SQVTM and CDR2 ANQGSEA. The CDR3 nucleotides read TGCAGCGTTGAGGACAGGAGATTAAAGGGCGGCGGGGAGCTGTTTTTT. Its protein is CSVEDRRLKGGGELFF.

Regarding this clone: The same CDR3 arises from other DNA sequences in this sample as well. The chain has TRBV9 and TRBJ1-3; a possible D gene is TRBD1 (5 bases). Per the germline V gene, CDR1 is SGDLS and CDR2 is YYNGEE. This CDR3 is 15 amino acids long. Trimming removed 0 bases from V and 1 base from J, with 8 bases in between. CDR3 bases: TGTGCCAGCAGCGTAGTCGGGACTTCTGGAAACACCATATATTTT. Residues: CASSVVGTSGNTIYF.

This chain links TRBV27 with TRBJ1-4; possible D gene TRBD1, 5 bases. CDR1 and CDR2 (germline): MNHEY, SMNVEV (reference sequence). CDR3 length: 12 amino acids. Between the trimmed V and J ends, which lost 8 bases and 7 bases, there was a span of 11 bases. CDR3 nucleotide sequence: TGTGCCAGCTCTAGGGGTCCTGAAAAACTGTTTTTT. It specifies CASSRGPEKLFF.

The chain combines TRBV6-5 with TRBJ2-7; perhaps TRBD2 as D (6 bases). V was cut by 6 bases and J by 2 bases, with 11 bases left in between. CDR3 length: 13 residues. Germline CDR1 and CDR2: MNHEY and SVGAGI. Here the CDR3 reads CASSDGTPYEQYF. In DNA form, the CDR3 reads TGTGCCAGCAGCGACGGGACTCCCTACGAGCAGTACTTC.